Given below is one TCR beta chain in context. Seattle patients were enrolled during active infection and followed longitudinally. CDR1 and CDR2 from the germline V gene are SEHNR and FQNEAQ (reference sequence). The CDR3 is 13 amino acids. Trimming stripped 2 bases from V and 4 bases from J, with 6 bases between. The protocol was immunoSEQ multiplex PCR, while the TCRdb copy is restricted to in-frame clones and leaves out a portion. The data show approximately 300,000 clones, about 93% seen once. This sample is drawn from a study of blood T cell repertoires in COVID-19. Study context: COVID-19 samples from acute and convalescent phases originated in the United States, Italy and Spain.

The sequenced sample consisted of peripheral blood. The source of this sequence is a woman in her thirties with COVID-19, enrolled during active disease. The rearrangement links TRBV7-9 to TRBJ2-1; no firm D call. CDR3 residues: CASSLRRYNEQFF. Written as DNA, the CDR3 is TGTGCCAGCAGCTTACGGAGATACAATGAGCAGTTCTTC.